Described below is a single T cell receptor (beta chain) sequence and its context. V was cut by 0 bases and J by 5 bases, with 14 bases left in between. This CDR3 is built from 16 residues. Germline CDR1 is MNHNY and CDR2 is SVGAGI (reference sequence). Libraries were prepared by immunoSEQ multiplex PCR; TCRdb keeps only in-frame clonotypes and omits some of them. The repertoire holds over 20,000 clones, around three quarters seen once, with about 17% in the top ten. In every patient, relapse followed autologous stem cell transplantation, while exposure to brentuximab vedotin differed. The data stem from a study of PD-1 blockade in classical Hodgkin lymphoma.

The rearrangement links TRBV6-6 to TRBJ1-5, with D tentatively TRBD1 (5 bases). The sequenced sample was peripheral blood mononuclear cells (PBMCs), obtained before the second cycle of nivolumab. This TCR came from a human donor with classical Hodgkin lymphoma. The CDR3 region has the DNA TGTGCCAGCAGTTACTCGATGCAGGGTGGAGATCAGCCCCAGCATTTT. This codes for CASSYSMQGGDQPQHF.